This T cell receptor (beta chain) was documented in a study of vaccination and CD4 T cells after COVID-19 (dated by TCRdb to the early 2020s). Context from the whole study: SARS-CoV-2 positivity had been established in the convalescent patients by nasal swab PCR, and mild disease was recorded in about 9 of these patients and severe disease in one. The convalescent cohort comprised six males and four females, including two Hispanic individuals, seven Caucasians, two Asians and one multiracial person. Each participant got two doses of either the Pfizer-BioNTech BNT162b2 vaccine (n=8) or the Moderna mRNA-1273 vaccine (n=2). Post-COVID blood samples from convalescent patients were collected a median of about 110 days after diagnosis, with a range of roughly 30 to 170 days. Post-vaccine blood samples were taken a median of about 72 days after the second vaccine dose, with a range of roughly 13 to 250 days. Culture stimuli were overlapping spike peptide pools from SARS-CoV-2 and from the common cold coronaviruses HCoV-NL63, HCoV-OC43 and HCoV-229E. In control cultures, a CEFX viral epitope pool was used as positive control, an HIV-1 Nef peptide pool was used as negative control, or no peptide was added. In roughly 11 COVID-19 convalescent patients and a few infection-naive healthy vaccine recipients, the spike-specific CD4+ TCR repertoire before mRNA vaccination was compared with the repertoire after mRNA vaccination.

The treatment or condition label for this specimen denotes: roughly 10-day PBMC culture with coronavirus spike peptide pools or control peptides (ViraFEST assay). To expand antigen-specific T cells with peptide pools and then pick out the expanded clonotypes through TCR sequencing, the study relied on the ViraFEST assay. The convalescent patients' positive SARS-CoV-2 PCR tests fell between March and December 2020, which was before the Alpha, Beta and Delta variants emerged in the United States. Each well held around 1.9 million PBMCs cultured with 9 to 10 ug/ml peptide pools in IMDM containing roughly 5% human AB serum and approximately 10 IU/ml IL-2. Half of the culture medium was replaced with fresh IL-2-containing medium on days 3 and 7. After 10 days of culture, CD4+ T cells were isolated by negative selection with the EasySep CD4+ T cell isolation kit. PBMCs were separated from whole blood using Ficoll-Paque Plus gradient centrifugation and then either used fresh or cryopreserved at -140C. Culture conditions were generally each tested in triplicate wells.

V and J are trimmed by 3 bases and 4 bases, and the gene matches miss 11 bases of the junction. Per the germline V gene, SGDLS is the CDR1 and YYNGEE is the CDR2. Measured from the cysteine to the phenylalanine, the CDR3 is 16 residues long. The retained sequence is limited to the CDR3, 48 bases, with the frame set at the first base. Library preparation was by PCR. At the Johns Hopkins FTIC core, DNA from the cultured CD4+ T cells underwent TCR sequencing with the Oncomine TCR Beta short-read assay. Genomic DNA was extracted from the cultured CD4+ T cells with the QIAamp micro DNA kit. Oncomine TCR Beta libraries made from cultured CD4+ T cells were pooled using unique dual indexes and sequenced on an Illumina iSeq 100. The authors' analysis ran thus. Non-productive sequences were removed, and CDR3s that did not start with C, did not end with F or W, or were shorter than 7 amino acids were discarded. The MANAFEST web application identified antigen-specific clonotypes by comparing peptide-stimulated wells against reference wells and other culture wells. Positive clones required FDR below 0.05, an odds ratio above 5, and productive frequency above 0.1% in at least two of three replicate wells. A clonotype counted as cross-reactive if it showed significant expansion both in the SARS-CoV-2 spike wells and in at least one common cold coronavirus spike condition. Using R version 3.6.1, CDR3 homology was evaluated through Levenshtein distances (stringdist) along with unrooted phylogenetic trees (ape). The public reads were run again by TCRdb, first through fastp at Q25 and then through MiXCR, and only productive beta chains were kept. All rows with the same CDR3 protein become a single entry with the most common DNA and genes. The V and J calls and clone size are TCRdb's, not the authors'. A total of fewer than 20,000 distinct CDR3 sequences appear in this sample, 44% of them only once. The ten largest clones capture 3% to 4.5% of the sample.

What the research found in general, with its limitations: In convalescent patients, nearly all vaccine-specific clones (304 of 307) were found to be mono-reactive for SARS-CoV-2 spike rather than cross-reactive with common cold coronaviruses. Among convalescent patients, a median about 87% of the SARS-CoV-2-reactive clones seen after vaccination appeared only after vaccination, which suggests priming specific to the vaccine. The study included relatively few convalescent patients and did not analyze early timepoints after natural infection. An increase in the median number of SARS-CoV-2-reactive clonotypes from approximately 21 after infection to roughly 38 after vaccination was observed, but the change was not found to be significant.

Worth noting for this clonotype: The clone's antigen remains unknown. One base away there is no much larger clone; base qualities are not given.

The source material was CD4+ T cells from blood, cultured in vitro. The chain employs TRBV9 and TRBJ2-3; TRBD2 aligns with 7 central bases. The sequence came from a human donor who had recovered from COVID-19. The DNA sequence reads TGTGCCAGCAGCGACGTAGCGGGTCCCATCCCAGATACGCAGTATTTT. Its amino acids are CASSDVAGPIPDTQYF.